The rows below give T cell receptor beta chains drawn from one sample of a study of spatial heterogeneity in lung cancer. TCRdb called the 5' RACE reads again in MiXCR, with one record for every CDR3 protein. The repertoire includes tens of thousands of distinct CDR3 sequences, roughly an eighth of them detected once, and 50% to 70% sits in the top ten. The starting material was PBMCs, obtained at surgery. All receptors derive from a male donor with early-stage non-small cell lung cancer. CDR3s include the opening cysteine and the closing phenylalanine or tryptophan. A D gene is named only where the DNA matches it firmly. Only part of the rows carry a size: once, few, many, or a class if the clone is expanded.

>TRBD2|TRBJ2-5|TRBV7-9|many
TGTGCCAGCAGTCAGGGACTAGCGGACCAAGAGACCCAGTACTTC
CASSQGLADQETQYF
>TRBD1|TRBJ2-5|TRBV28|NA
TGTGCCAGCAGCCGAGACAGGGCTCAAGAGACCCAGTACTTC
CASSRDRAQETQYF
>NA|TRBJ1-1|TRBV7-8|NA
TGTGCCAGCAGCTCCTACAGTGGCGGTGAAGCTTTCTTT
CASSSYSGGEAFF
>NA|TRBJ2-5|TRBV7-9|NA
TGTGCCAGCAGCTTCAAGTACCAAGAGACCCAGTACTTC
CASSFKYQETQYF
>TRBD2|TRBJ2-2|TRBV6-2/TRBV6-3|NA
TGTGCCAGCAGTTATGCAGGGAGGGACACCGGGGAGCTGTTTTTT
CASSYAGRDTGELFF
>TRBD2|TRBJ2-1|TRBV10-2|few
TGCGCCAGCCTACGAACTCAGCGGGGGCTCTACAATGAGCAGTTCTTC
CASLRTQRGLYNEQFF
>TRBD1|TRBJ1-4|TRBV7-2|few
TGTGCCAGCAGCCCTACACCCGGGACAGGGGGTGAAAAACTGTTTTTT
CASSPTPGTGGEKLFF
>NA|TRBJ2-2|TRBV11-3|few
TGTGCCAGCAGCATTAGCGGATCGAACACCGGGGAGCTGTTTTTT
CASSISGSNTGELFF
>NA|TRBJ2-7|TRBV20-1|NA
TGCAGTGCTAGAGAACGGCCGGGATACGAGCAGTACTTC
CSARERPGYEQYF
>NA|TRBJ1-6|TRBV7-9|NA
TGTGCCAGCAGTTACCAGGGGCGCAATTCACCCCTCCACTTT
CASSYQGRNSPLHF
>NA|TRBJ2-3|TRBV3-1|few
TGTGCCAGCAGCCACAGAGGTAGAGATACGCAGTATTTT
CASSHRGRDTQYF
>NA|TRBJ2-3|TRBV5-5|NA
TGTGCCAGCAGCTTGGGGGGTCTCGGCACAGATACGCAGTATTTT
CASSLGGLGTDTQYF
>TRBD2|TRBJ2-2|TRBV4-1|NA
TGCGCCAGCAGCCAAGCCGCGGGAGGCATCGGGGAGCTGTTTTTT
CASSQAAGGIGELFF
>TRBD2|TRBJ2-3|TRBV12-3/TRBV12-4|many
TGTGCCAGCAACAGACTAGCGAGTGCAGATACGCAGTATTTT
CASNRLASADTQYF
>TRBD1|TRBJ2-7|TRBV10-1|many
TGCGCCAGCACCTCGACAGGGGGCGAGCAGTACTTC
CASTSTGGEQYF
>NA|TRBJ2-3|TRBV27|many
TGTGCCAGCAGTTTAGACACTTTCACAGATACGCAGTATTTT
CASSLDTFTDTQYF
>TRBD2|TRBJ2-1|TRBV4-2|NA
TGTGCCAGCAGCCGAGAGACTAGCCTGTACAATGAGCAGTTCTTC
CASSRETSLYNEQFF
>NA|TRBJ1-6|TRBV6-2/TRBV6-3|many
TGTGCCAGCAGCGCCGGGCCCGGGTATTCACCCCTCCACTTT
CASSAGPGYSPLHF
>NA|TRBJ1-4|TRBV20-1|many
TGCAGTGCTAGGGGTCAGGAGGTGACTGAAAAACTGTTTTTT
CSARGQEVTEKLFF
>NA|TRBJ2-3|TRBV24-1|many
TGTGCCACTGGAGGCACAGATACGCAGTATTTT
CATGGTDTQYF
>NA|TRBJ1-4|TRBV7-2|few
TGTGCCAGCAGCTTCACAGGATTTAATGAAAAACTGTTTTTT
CASSFTGFNEKLFF
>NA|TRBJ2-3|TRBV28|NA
TGTGCCAGCAGTTTAAGGCCGACGCTAAGCACAGATACGCAGTATTTT
CASSLRPTLSTDTQYF
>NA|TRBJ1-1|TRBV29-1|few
TGCAGCCTCCTTGCTGGATCTATGAACACTGAAGCTTTCTTT
CSLLAGSMNTEAFF
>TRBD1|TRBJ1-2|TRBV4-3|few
TGCGCCAGCAGCCAAGATTTGACAGGGTCTAACTATGGCTACACCTTC
CASSQDLTGSNYGYTF
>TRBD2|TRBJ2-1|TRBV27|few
TGTGCCAGCAGTTCCCGGACTAGCGGATACAATGAGCAGTTCTTC
CASSSRTSGYNEQFF
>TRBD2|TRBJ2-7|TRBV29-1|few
TGCAGCGCCGGACTAGCAAGCAACGAGCAGTACTTC
CSAGLASNEQYF
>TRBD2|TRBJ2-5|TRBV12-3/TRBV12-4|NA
TGTGCCAGCAGTTTACTAGCGGGAGTAGGACAAGAGACCCAGTACTTC
CASSLLAGVGQETQYF
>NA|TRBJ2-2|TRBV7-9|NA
TGTGCCAGCAGCTTCCGCGGGGGCCCTCGCACCGGGGAGCTGTTTTTT
CASSFRGGPRTGELFF
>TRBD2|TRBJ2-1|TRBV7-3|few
TGTGCCAGCAGCTTGAAACTAGCGGGAGGGTACAATGAGCAGTTCTTC
CASSLKLAGGYNEQFF
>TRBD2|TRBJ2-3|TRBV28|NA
TGTGCCAGCATGTGGCGGGGGGGCCCAGATACGCAGTATTTT
CASMWRGGPDTQYF
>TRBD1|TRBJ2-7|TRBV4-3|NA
TGCGCCAGCAGCCAAGTTGCCGGGACAGGGGTCTACGAGCAGTACTTC
CASSQVAGTGVYEQYF
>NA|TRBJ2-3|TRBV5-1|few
TGCGCCAGCAGCTTAGACGACAGCACAGATACGCAGTATTTT
CASSLDDSTDTQYF
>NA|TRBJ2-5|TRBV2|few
TGTGCCAGCAGGGGGCTGGGGACCCGACAAGAGACCCAGTACTTC
CASRGLGTRQETQYF
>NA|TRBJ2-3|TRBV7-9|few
TGTGCCAGCAGCTTAGAGGACTCCCCGCAGTATTTT
CASSLEDSPQYF
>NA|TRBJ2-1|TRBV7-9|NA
TGTGCCAGCAGTCTGGGCCCGGGACAGCAGTTCTTC
CASSLGPGQQFF
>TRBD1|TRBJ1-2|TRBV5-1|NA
TGCGCCAGCAGTCCTGGACAGGGAGGGGAGGGCTACACCTTC
CASSPGQGGEGYTF
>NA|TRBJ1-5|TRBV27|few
TGTGCCAGCAGTTTAGTGGGGAGCCAGCCCCAGCATTTT
CASSLVGSQPQHF
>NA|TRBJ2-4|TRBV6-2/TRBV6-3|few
TGTGCCAGCAAAGGATCGGGGGACGACAAAAACATTCAGTACTTC
CASKGSGDDKNIQYF
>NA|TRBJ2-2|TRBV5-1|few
TGCGCCAGCAGCTTGGAACAGAACACCGGGGAGCTGTTTTTT
CASSLEQNTGELFF
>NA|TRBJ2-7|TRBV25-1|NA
TGTGCCAGCACCCCATCAGTGGACGCAGGAACCTACGAGCAGTACTTC
CASTPSVDAGTYEQYF
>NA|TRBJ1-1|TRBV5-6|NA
TGTGCCAGCAGCTTGAGGGGAATTAACACTGAAGCTTTCTTT
CASSLRGINTEAFF
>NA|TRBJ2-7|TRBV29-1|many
TGCAGCGTTGGGTCCTCGACACTCTCCTACGAGCAGTACTTC
CSVGSSTLSYEQYF